Listed below are T cell receptor beta chains from one sample, sequenced in a study of T-cell reconstitution after alpha-beta-depleted transplantation in children. TCRdb recomputed calls from the PCR reads with MiXCR, one row per CDR3 protein. This sample has about 360,000 distinct CDR3 sequences, with about an eighth found just once. The starting material was PBMCs, obtained from the stem cell graft. All receptors derive from a human donor who donated a stem cell graft to a child with Fanconi anemia. Each CDR3 is given with its conserved first and last residue. The order of the fields is J gene, clone size, V gene, D gene, CDR3 DNA, CDR3 protein. A D gene is named only where the DNA matches it firmly. The size field is filled for only some rows; it gives once, few, many or a size class.

>TRBJ2-3|once|TRBV20-1|TRBD2
TGCAGTGCTCGATTAGCGGGGCCCGGCACAGATACGCAGTATTTT
CSARLAGPGTDTQYF
>TRBJ2-2|few|TRBV2|NA
TGTGCCAGCAGGGAACAGAACACCGGGGAGCTGTTTTTT
CASREQNTGELFF
>TRBJ1-6|few|TRBV5-6|TRBD1
TGTGCCAGCAGCGGAGGGACAGGCAATAATTCACCCCTCCACTTT
CASSGGTGNNSPLHF
>TRBJ1-5|NA|TRBV2|NA
TGTGCCAGCAGTAACCAGTACAATCAGCCCCAGCATTTT
CASSNQYNQPQHF
>TRBJ1-1|NA|TRBV28|NA
TGTGCCAGCACCCTAGACAGGACAGTCGAAGCTTTCTTT
CASTLDRTVEAFF
>TRBJ2-5|NA|TRBV24-1|TRBD2
TGTGCCACCAGTGCGGACTGGGGGGGAACCCAGTACTTC
CATSADWGGTQYF
>TRBJ2-7|NA|TRBV7-2|NA
TGTGCCAGCAGCCATGCTCCTATCGGGAGTATAGCCTACGAGCAGTACTTC
CASSHAPIGSIAYEQYF
>TRBJ2-2|few|TRBV7-6|NA
TGTGCCAGCAGTGGGCTAACGACCGGGGAGCTGTTTTTT
CASSGLTTGELFF
>TRBJ2-1|NA|TRBV20-1|TRBD2
TGCAGTGCTAGTGGCAGCGGGGGACTCAATGAGCAGTTCTTC
CSASGSGGLNEQFF
>TRBJ1-1|many|TRBV12-3/TRBV12-4|NA
TGTGCCAGCAGTTTTGGGGGGTCGAGCACTGAAGCTTTCTTT
CASSFGGSSTEAFF
>TRBJ2-5|NA|TRBV20-1|TRBD2
TGCAGTGCTAGAGACCCTGGGACTAGCCTGGAGACCCAGTACTTC
CSARDPGTSLETQYF
>TRBJ2-1|many|TRBV5-6|NA
TGTGCCAGCAGTTTAGGTTGGGGCAGGGAGGATGAGCAGTTCTTC
CASSLGWGREDEQFF
>TRBJ2-3|NA|TRBV7-2|NA
TGTGCCAGCAGCTTAGCCCAGGGGGATACGCAGTATTTT
CASSLAQGDTQYF
>TRBJ1-4|many|TRBV5-4|TRBD1
TGTGCCAGCAGCTTGGCGCCGGGACAGGGGATTAATGAAAAACTGTTTTTT
CASSLAPGQGINEKLFF
>TRBJ2-2|many|TRBV25-1|TRBD2
TGTGCCAGCAGTGAACGACTAGCGGGAGACACCGGGGAGCTGTTTTTT
CASSERLAGDTGELFF
>TRBJ2-2|few|TRBV7-9|NA
TGTGCCAGCAACCCCCCAGGAAACAGGCCCTCCGGGGAGCTGTTTTTT
CASNPPGNRPSGELFF
>TRBJ1-3|few|TRBV6-1|NA
TGTGCCAGCAGCATTGACAGGACTGGAAACACCATATATTTT
CASSIDRTGNTIYF
>TRBJ1-2|NA|TRBV5-1|TRBD1
TGCGCCAGCAGCAAATTACAGGGGGCTTCCTCCTATGGCTACACCTTC
CASSKLQGASSYGYTF
>TRBJ2-1|few|TRBV5-1|TRBD2
TGCGCCAGCAGCCCGGGACTAGCGGGGGGGTATGATGAGCAGTTCTTC
CASSPGLAGGYDEQFF
>TRBJ2-1|many|TRBV4-2|NA
TGTGCCAGCAGCCGAGGTCCCGTGGGGGATGAGCAGTTCTTC
CASSRGPVGDEQFF
>TRBJ2-7|many|TRBV6-5|NA
TGTGCCAGCAGTTACTCGAGTGGACGGATGGAGGAGCAGTACTTC
CASSYSSGRMEEQYF
>TRBJ1-1|many|TRBV7-9|TRBD1
TGTGCCAGCAGCTTACTAAGGACAGGGGGCACTGAAGCTTTCTTT
CASSLLRTGGTEAFF
>TRBJ1-1|NA|TRBV29-1|NA
TGCAGCGTCCGGAGGGGGGGACTGAACACTGAAGCTTTCTTT
CSVRRGGLNTEAFF
>TRBJ2-2|many|TRBV5-4|NA
TGTGCCAGCAGCTGGGGGGGGGCAGGTCGCACCGGGGAGCTGTTTTTT
CASSWGGAGRTGELFF
>TRBJ2-1|few|TRBV12-3/TRBV12-4|TRBD2
TGTGCCAGCAGAACCCTAACGGGGGGGTACAATGAGCAGTTCTTC
CASRTLTGGYNEQFF
>TRBJ2-7|NA|TRBV7-8|TRBD2
TGTGCCAGCAGCTTAGGGACTAGCGGGGGGTACTCCTACGAGCAGTACTTC
CASSLGTSGGYSYEQYF
>TRBJ1-2|many|TRBV2|NA
TGTGCCAGCAGTGTTCTGATTAACTATGGCTACACCTTC
CASSVLINYGYTF
>TRBJ2-1|many|TRBV10-3|TRBD1
TGTGCCATCAGTGGGCACGACAGGGGAGGCAATGAGCAGTTCTTC
CAISGHDRGGNEQFF